A single sample gave rise to the 23 T cell receptor beta chains below, sequenced in a study of blood T cell repertoires in COVID-19. Using immunoSEQ multiplex PCR, the repertoire was profiled, and TCRdb retains in-frame clones only, with some absent. The table includes about 30,000 clones, more than 75% detected once. Sequencing used peripheral blood. These receptors were taken from a man older than 75 with acute or convalescent COVID-19.

This clone was observed a single time. Here the CDR3 reads CSVVPSGYEQYF. CDR3 DNA sequence: TGCAGCGTCGTACCTAGTGGCTACGAGCAGTACTTC. The V gene is TRBV29-1, the J gene TRBJ2-7; no clear D gene. The CDR3 is 12 residues long. Germline CDR1 and CDR2: SQVTM and ANQGSEA. Trimming took off 6 bases at V and 3 bases at J, with 12 bases between the two ends.

This rearrangement joins TRBV30 to TRBJ1-6; 7 positions agree with TRBD1. The V gene end was trimmed by 0 bases and the J gene end by 6 bases; junction bases not matched to a gene: 8. The CDR3 sequence is 16 residues long. Germline CDR1 GTSNPN, CDR2 SVGIG (reference sequence). The CDR3 DNA reads as TGTGCCTGGAGTGTAGAAGGGGGCTGGAGTAATTCACCCCTCCACTTT. It encodes CAWSVEGGWSNSPLHF.

This sequence joins TRBV10-1 and TRBJ2-7; 13 nucleotides align to TRBD2. Trimming at V came to 4 bases and at J to 6 bases, leaving 3 bases not matched to a gene. Germline CDR1 WNHNN, CDR2 SYGVQD (reference sequence). This CDR3 has 14 residues. The CDR3 coding sequence is TGCGCCAGCAGTGGGGGACTAGCGGGATTCGAGCAGTACTTC. This gives the protein CASSGGLAGFEQYF.

V is TRBV19 and J is TRBJ2-7; a weak D match, TRBD1 (5 bases). The germline CDR1 and CDR2 sequences are LNHDA and SQIVND (reference sequence). The V end lost 5 bases, the J end lost 6 bases, and 14 bases lay between the germline ends. The CDR3 totals 13 residues. The CDR3 loop is CASSPGRVGEQYF. For the CDR3, the DNA is TGTGCCAGTAGTCCCGGCAGGGTGGGCGAGCAGTACTTC.

The CDR3 DNA is TGTGCCAGCAGCTTAAGGCAGCGATACAATGAGCAGTTCTTC. It specifies CASSLRQRYNEQFF. The J gene is TRBJ2-1, the V gene TRBV7-8; D remains ambiguous. With 2 bases removed from V and 4 bases from J, the gap between germline ends came to 9 bases. The length of the CDR3 is 14 residues. The germline gives CDR1 SGHVS, CDR2 FQNEAQ.

This clone was seen only a few times. The CDR3 here is CASSQDARPNQPQHF. The CDR3 region has the DNA TGCGCCAGCAGCCAAGATGCGCGGCCTAATCAGCCCCAGCATTTT. This chain connects TRBV4-1 to TRBJ1-5, with D unclear. Germline V lookup: CDR1 MGHRA, CDR2 YSYEKL. With 0 bases removed from V and 4 bases from J, the gap between germline ends came to 10 bases. The CDR3 spans 15 residues.

The rearrangement uses TRBV7-9 and TRBJ1-1, with D maybe TRBD1 (6 bases). Germline assignment: CDR1 SEHNR and CDR2 FQNEAQ (reference sequence). Deletions cut 8 bases from V and 1 base from J, with 8 bases between. The CDR3 is 12 residues long. The CDR3 protein is CASETGNTEAFF. The DNA of the CDR3 is TGTGCCAGCGAGACAGGGAACACTGAAGCTTTCTTT.

The rearrangement uses TRBV7-7 and TRBJ2-7, with 12 positions matching TRBD1. The CDR3 runs 15 residues. The germline gives CDR1 SSHAT, CDR2 FNYEAQ (reference sequence). Trimming removed 5 bases from V and 6 bases from J; junction bases left unmatched: 8. CDR3 DNA: TGTGCCAGCAGCCGTCCCGGGACAGGGGGCCTCGAGCAGTACTTC. Translation gives CASSRPGTGGLEQYF.

The chain is built from TRBV6-5 and TRBJ2-5; 11 bases align to TRBD1. V trimming: 6 bases; J trimming: 4 bases; junction bases outside the gene matches: 7. The germline CDR1 and CDR2 sequences are MNHEY and SVGAGI. The CDR3 extends over 15 amino acids. CDR3 in amino acids: CASSKDRGLTETQYF. The CDR3 DNA reads TGTGCCAGCAGCAAGGACAGGGGGCTGACAGAGACCCAGTACTTC.

Notes on this clone: Sequence at one end of the junction differs from germline and may be a read error. The V call is TRBV15, the J call TRBJ2-7; a weak D match, TRBD2 (7 bases). CDR1 is LNHNV, CDR2 YYDKDF, per germline (reference sequence). The CDR3 totals 16 residues. The CDR3, as DNA: TGTGCCACCAGCCGAGAGGGGGGGGACCAGTCCTACGAGCAGTACTTC. This translates into CATSREGGDQSYEQYF.

The CDR3 region has the DNA TGTGCCAGCAGCTTAGGGGGAGGGGCTTCTCAGCCCCAGCATTTT. Its protein is CASSLGGGASQPQHF. V gene TRBV7-2 combines with J gene TRBJ1-5; possibly TRBD1 for D (5 bases). CDR1 and CDR2 (germline): SGHTA, FQGNSA. Trimming took off 1 base at V and 6 bases at J, with 13 bases between the two ends. This CDR3 comprises 15 residues.

The table lists this clone with a count of one. Additional DNA sequences in this sample encode the identical CDR3. V is TRBV4-1 and J is TRBJ1-5; D perhaps matches TRBD1 (5 bases). The CDR3 spans 15 residues. Germline V lookup: CDR1 MGHRA, CDR2 YSYEKL. The V end lost 0 bases, the J end lost 4 bases, and 10 bases lay between the germline ends. The CDR3 sequence is CASSQDRAGNQPQHF. DNA of the CDR3: TGCGCCAGCAGCCAAGACAGGGCTGGAAATCAGCCCCAGCATTTT.

This chain connects TRBV19 to TRBJ2-3; D remains unclear. The CDR3 is 14 residues long. Germline CDR1 and CDR2: LNHDA and SQIVND (reference sequence). Trimming removed 2 bases at V and 2 bases at J, with 8 bases between. CDR3 in amino acids: CASSITPITDTQYF. CDR3 nucleotides: TGTGCCAGTAGTATAACACCGATCACAGATACGCAGTATTTT.

This clone was found a few times. The V gene is TRBV9, the J gene TRBJ2-5; D unclear. Germline V gene sequence: CDR1 SGDLS, CDR2 YYNGEE. The CDR3 is 14 amino acids. The ends were cut back, 4 bases at V and 1 base at J, with 11 bases in the middle. CDR3 in DNA: TGTGCCAGCAGCCCCCACCCAGTCCAAGAGACCCAGTACTTC. It is translated as CASSPHPVQETQYF.

The sample holds one count of this clone. The chain carries TRBV10-2 and TRBJ1-5; 8 bases are shared with TRBD1. V lost 6 bases, J lost 7 bases, and 8 bases stayed unmatched. Germline V lookup: CDR1 WSHSY, CDR2 SAAADI. CDR3 length equals 14 residues. The CDR3 loop reads CASRLGQGRQPQHF. The CDR3 DNA reads TGCGCCAGCAGACTCGGACAGGGTCGACAGCCCCAGCATTTT.

The chain couples TRBV27 to TRBJ1-6, with D perhaps TRBD1 (6 bases). The length of the CDR3 is 17 residues. Between the trimmed V and J ends, which lost 2 bases and 8 bases, there was a span of 19 bases. Germline V gives CDR1 MNHEY, CDR2 SMNVEV (reference sequence). In DNA form, the CDR3 reads TGTGCCAGCAGTTTAGAGTGGGGGGGCACAGGTTATTCACCCCTCCACTTT. Its translation: CASSLEWGGTGYSPLHF.

This sequence joins TRBV11-3 and TRBJ2-2; the D is unclear. Per germline, CDR1 SGHNT and CDR2 YENEEA. The CDR3 is made up of 13 amino acids. The V gene lost 3 bases and the J gene lost 3 bases, with 5 bases spanning the gap. Written as DNA, the CDR3 is TGTGCCAGCAGCTTGTTAGACACCGGGGAGCTGTTTTTT. Amino acids: CASSLLDTGELFF.

This clone was seen a handful of times. V usage is TRBV3-1 (or the pseudogene TRBV3-2) and J usage is TRBJ2-3; 7 bases are shared with TRBD1. The V segment lost 10 bases and the J segment 4 bases; nucleotides outside the gene matches: 11. This CDR3 contains 14 residues. Germline V gene sequence: CDR1 LGHDT, CDR2 YNNKEL (reference sequence). CDR3 residues: CATREGGTADTQYF. CDR3 sequence (DNA): TGTGCCACCCGGGAAGGTGGGACAGCAGATACGCAGTATTTT.

This chain uses TRBV4-3 with TRBJ2-7; 11 nucleotides align to TRBD2. From germline, CDR1 is LGHNA and CDR2 YSLEER. J was trimmed by 6 bases and V by 0 bases; bases with no gene match: 4. CDR3 length: 15 residues. CDR3 DNA: TGCGCCAGCAGCCAAGATACTAGCGGGAGCCGCGAGCAGTACTTC. Its protein is CASSQDTSGSREQYF.

The chain couples TRBV6-5 to TRBJ2-5, with TRBD1 identical over 9 bases. The germline V gene has CDR1 MNHEY and CDR2 SVGAGI. The V and J ends lost 7 bases and 4 bases, in that order; junction bases with no gene match: 10. The CDR3 spans 15 residues. CDR3 protein: CASIQQGALGETQYF. The CDR3 nucleotides read TGTGCCAGCATACAACAGGGGGCATTGGGAGAGACCCAGTACTTC.

The sample holds a few counts of this clone. The V and J genes are TRBV4-2 and TRBJ1-2, with D possibly TRBD1 on 5 matching bases. V shed 1 base and J shed 6 bases, with 12 bases lying between them. CDR3 length: 14 residues. Germline CDR1 and CDR2: LGHNA and YNFKEQ. CDR3 DNA: TGTGCCAGCAGCCAAGGACAGCCTTGGCATGGCTACACCTTC. Its protein is CASSQGQPWHGYTF.

This clone has a single count. The chain carries TRBV19 and TRBJ1-2, with 7 bases that match TRBD1. Germline V gene data show CDR1 as LNHDA and CDR2 as SQIVND (reference sequence). This CDR3 region has 14 residues. V dropped 4 bases and J dropped 0; count of bases not matched to a gene: 2. CDR3 region: CASSSDRANYGYTF. Written as DNA, the CDR3 is TGTGCCAGTAGTAGTGACAGGGCTAACTATGGCTACACCTTC.

This chain joins TRBV6-2 or TRBV6-3 and TRBJ1-2; D unresolved. The length of the CDR3 is 13 residues. V lost 4 bases and J lost 0, with 6 bases in between. Germline CDR1 is MNHEY and CDR2 is SVGEGT. The CDR3 here is CASSFPSNYGYTF. The CDR3, as DNA: TGTGCCAGCAGTTTCCCGTCTAACTATGGCTACACCTTC.